A single T cell receptor (beta chain) is shown here with its context. What it binds is unknown. This table comes from immunoSEQ multiplex PCR, and its TCRdb copy is limited to in-frame clones, with some not included. Of around 67,000 clones listed, around four fifths are singletons. Trimming removed 5 bases at V and 3 bases at J, with 14 bases between. From germline, CDR1 is MNHEY and CDR2 SVGAGI. CDR3 length: 15 amino acids. The data were obtained in a study of T cell responses to AZD1222 COVID-19 vaccine. Study-wide background: Some second doses came at about 4 weeks and others at about 12 weeks; these were pooled. General study points: Only a handful of AZD1222 recipients, roughly six in all, had baseline seropositivity.

Sequenced material: peripheral blood, taken on day 0 of AZD1222 vaccination. This receptor was identified in an adult in good health. This chain links TRBV6-5 with TRBJ1-5, with TRBD1 as a possible D gene (6 bases). The CDR3, as DNA: TGTGCCAGCAGTATGCTCCTGGGGGCCAATCAGCCCCAGCATTTT. Its translation is CASSMLLGANQPQHF.